These 10 T cell receptor beta chains share one sample of origin, sequenced in a study of tumor-infiltrating lymphocytes in localized non-small cell lung cancer. TCRdb's table, derived via immunoSEQ multiplex PCR, lists solely in-frame clones and lacks some. The table includes over 15,000 clones, approximately 70% detected once. The sequenced sample was lung tumor tissue. The receptors shown here come from a human donor with non-small cell lung cancer.

The V and J genes are TRBV19 and TRBJ1-5; D remains unclear. Germline CDR1 reads LNHDA; CDR2 reads SQIVND (reference sequence). Trimming pared 1 base from V and 3 bases from J, leaving 7 bases between. The CDR3 totals 14 residues. In nucleotides, the CDR3 is TGTGCCAGTAGTATAGTCAGCAACAATCAGCCCCAGCATTTT. It encodes CASSIVSNNQPQHF.

The count of this clone is one. V gene TRBV7-6 combines with J gene TRBJ2-7; 9 bases are a match to TRBD1. The CDR3 covers 15 residues. Germline V CDR1 and CDR2: SGHVS, FNYEAQ. V lost 4 bases and J lost 6; bases outside the gene matches: 10. The DNA of the CDR3 is TGTGCCAGCAGCTCAGCAGGGACAGGGTATCGCGAGCAGTACTTC. Translation: CASSSAGTGYREQYF.

This chain links TRBV19 with TRBJ1-2; 7 bases line up with TRBD1. V trimming: 7 bases; J trimming: 0 bases; junction bases outside the gene matches: 8. The germline gives CDR1 LNHDA, CDR2 SQIVND (reference sequence). This CDR3 spans 15 amino acids. The CDR3 loop is CASNPGQYPNYGYTF. CDR3 nucleotides: TGTGCCAGTAACCCGGGACAGTACCCTAACTATGGCTACACCTTC.

The V gene is TRBV5-1, the J gene TRBJ2-3; D could derive from TRBD1 or TRBD2 (7 bases each). CDR1 is SGHRS and CDR2 is YFSETQ in the germline V gene. The CDR3 is made up of 16 amino acids. V was cut by 0 bases and J by 6 bases, with 17 bases left in between. The CDR3 bases are TGCGCCAGCAGCTTGGACCCAGGGGGGGGATCGGATACGCAGTATTTT. Residues: CASSLDPGGGSDTQYF.

The J gene is TRBJ1-5, the V gene TRBV6-1; weak D call: TRBD1 (6 bases). In germline, CDR1 is MNHNS, CDR2 SASEGT. CDR3 length equals 14 residues. The V end lost 2 bases, the J end lost 6 bases, and 11 bases lay between the germline ends. CDR3 in DNA: TGTGCCAGCAGTGAATCGGGGGGCCCTCAGCCCCAGCATTTT. Its protein product is CASSESGGPQPQHF.

The CDR3 DNA reads TGTGCCAGCAGCTTTAGAACGGAGTCACCCCTCCACTTT. Encoded protein: CASSFRTESPLHF. The chain employs TRBV7-2 and TRBJ1-6; D remains unclear. V lost 3 bases, J lost 10 bases, and 10 bases lay in between. Germline lookup yields CDR1 SGHTA and CDR2 FQGNSA. The length of the CDR3 is 13 residues.

The gene calls are TRBV28 and TRBJ2-2; tentative D call: TRBD2 (7 bases). This CDR3 has 17 residues. Trimming shortened V by 3 bases and J by 2 bases, and 16 bases separated the two germline ends. The germline V gene has CDR1 MDHEN and CDR2 SYDVKM. CDR3 DNA: TGTGCCAGCAGTTTGCCCCTCGGGGGGCGAAACACCGGGGAGCTGTTTTTT. Its protein product is CASSLPLGGRNTGELFF.

V and J are TRBV28 and TRBJ2-5; D is possibly TRBD1 (6 bases). Trimming left V 7 bases short and J 5 bases short, with 14 bases between. CDR1 MDHEN and CDR2 SYDVKM come from the germline V gene. This CDR3 is built from 13 residues. This chain's CDR3 is CASTGQRWETQYF. In nucleotides, the CDR3 is TGTGCCAGCACCGGACAGAGGTGGGAGACCCAGTACTTC.

The CDR3 sequence is CASSSRLTGGAFF. DNA of the CDR3: TGTGCCAGCAGCTCCCGGTTGACAGGGGGAGCTTTCTTT. The chain combines TRBV11-2 with TRBJ1-1; 9 bases are shared with TRBD1. V shed 4 bases and J 10 bases; nucleotides not matched to a gene: 7. CDR1 is SGHAT and CDR2 is FQNNGV in the germline V gene. The CDR3 consists of 13 residues.

This chain links TRBV19 with TRBJ1-2; D is unresolved. With 5 bases removed from V and 5 bases from J, the gap between germline ends came to 12 bases. The CDR3 is 13 amino acids. Germline loops: CDR1 LNHDA, CDR2 SQIVND (reference sequence). Written as DNA, the CDR3 is TGTGCCAGTAGTCCCACAGATTATTATGGCTACACCTTC. This gives the protein CASSPTDYYGYTF.